One and the same sample provided the 11 T cell receptor beta chains below, sequenced in a study of blood T cell repertoires in COVID-19. TCRdb keeps only in-frame clones here, not all; method: immunoSEQ multiplex PCR. There are almost 250,000 clones in the sample; roughly 91% occur only once, and roughly 3.7% lies in the top ten. Sequencing was performed on PBMCs or T cells enriched from blood (not recorded which). The receptors originated from a woman in her twenties or thirties who had recovered from COVID-19.

This chain connects TRBV7-2 to TRBJ2-1, with 13 bases that match TRBD2. There are 15 residues in the CDR3. The ends lost 1 base at V and 14 bases at J; junction bases unmatched: 8. The germline V gene has CDR1 SGHTA and CDR2 FQGNSA. CDR3: CASSLGRTSGSGKFF. In DNA form, the CDR3 reads TGTGCCAGCAGCTTAGGGAGGACTAGCGGGAGTGGGAAGTTCTTC.

This clone has a single count. The chain links TRBV19 to TRBJ2-3; 8 nucleotides agree with TRBD1. After removal of 7 bases from V and 6 bases from J, the junction contained 9 bases not matched to a gene. Germline V gene lookup returns CDR1 LNHDA and CDR2 SQIVND (reference sequence). The CDR3 has 14 residues. The CDR3: CASTVQGAGDTQYF. The CDR3 nucleotides read TGTGCCAGTACGGTTCAGGGGGCAGGTGATACGCAGTATTTT.

The J gene is TRBJ1-2, the V gene TRBV4-2; no firm D call. The CDR3 totals 17 residues. V shed 0 bases and J shed 4 bases, with 18 bases lying between them. Germline V gene lookup returns CDR1 LGHNA and CDR2 YNFKEQ. The chain's CDR3 is CASSQDAPAIDAYGYTF. The CDR3 DNA reads as TGTGCCAGCAGCCAAGATGCCCCAGCGATAGACGCCTATGGCTACACCTTC.

The V gene is TRBV5-4, the J gene TRBJ1-3; 7 positions agree with TRBD1. The CDR3 runs to 15 residues. Germline trimming cut 1 base from V and 6 bases from J; bases unmatched to any gene: 7. CDR1 and CDR2 from the germline V gene are SGHNT and YYREEE (reference sequence). CDR3 nucleotide sequence: TGTGCCAGCAGCTTGAAAGGGGGCTATGAAAACACCATATATTTT. Translated, it gives CASSLKGGYENTIYF. The full variable domain, rest sourced from reference TRBV5-4 and TRBJ1-3, is ETGVTQSPTHLIKTRGQQVTLRCSSQSGHNTVSWYQQALGQGPQFIFQYYREEENGRGNFPPRFSGLQFPNYSSELNVNALELDDSALYLCASSLKGGYENTIYFGEGSWLTVV.

The V call is TRBV19, the J call TRBJ1-3, with D perhaps TRBD1 (6 bases). Germline V gives CDR1 LNHDA, CDR2 SQIVND (reference sequence). Deletions cut 8 bases from V and 0 bases from J, with 17 bases between. The CDR3 is 16 residues long. The CDR3 reads CASRLQGSDSGNTIYF. The DNA of the CDR3 is TGTGCCAGTCGGTTACAGGGTTCCGACTCTGGAAACACCATATATTTT.

This clone appeared a few times. The CDR3 does not close with the conserved phenylalanine or tryptophan, likely indicating a read error. The DNA is left out, because the CDR3 cannot be placed on it with certainty; the CDR3 is given as TCRdb lists it. The chain couples TRBV7-6 to TRBJ2-7; TRBD2 is the table's D call and was not checked against the DNA. The CDR3 sequence runs 18 residues, both termini included. CDR1 is SGHVS and CDR2 is FNYEAQ in the germline V gene. The CDR3 protein is CASSLVGLAGGIYAGDSY.

CDR3 loop: CRGAQSTEAFF. CDR3 DNA: TGCAGGGGGGCACAAAGCACTGAAGCTTTCTTT. The rearrangement joins TRBV20-1 to TRBJ1-1; D is perhaps TRBD1 (6 bases). CDR3 length equals 11 residues. Germline V gene lookup returns CDR1 DFQATT and CDR2 SNEGSKA (reference sequence).

The gene calls are TRBV5-1 and TRBJ2-7; 8 bases fit TRBD1. Germline V gene data show CDR1 as SGHRS and CDR2 as YFSETQ. With 7 bases clipped from V and 4 bases from J, the junction kept 10 bases outside the gene matches. The CDR3 consists of 14 residues. CDR3 sequence (DNA): TGCGCCAGCGGCGAGTGGGACAGGCCATACGAGCAGTACTTC. Translation gives CASGEWDRPYEQYF.

V and J are TRBV5-1 and TRBJ2-7, with D possibly TRBD1 on 5 matching bases. The CDR3 extends over 19 amino acids. CDR1 is SGHRS and CDR2 is YFSETQ in the germline V gene. V was trimmed by 3 bases and J by 0 bases, leaving 25 bases between them. The DNA for the CDR3 is TGCGCCAGCAGCTCACAGGCCAACCTTTTCCTTGCGAGCTCCTACGAGCAGTACTTC. It translates to CASSSQANLFLASSYEQYF.

This sequence joins TRBV6-2 or TRBV6-3 and TRBJ1-2; the D gene is possibly TRBD1 (5 bases). CDR1 MNHEY and CDR2 SVGEGT come from the germline V gene. V was cut by 0 bases and J by 2 bases, with 16 bases left in between. This CDR3 comprises 17 residues. The CDR3 region has the DNA TGTGCCAGCAGTTACTCGTTCGGAGCAGGGCCAAACTATGGCTACACCTTC. It yields the protein CASSYSFGAGPNYGYTF.

The chain uses TRBV6-5 and TRBJ1-2; possibly TRBD1 for D (6 bases). The CDR3 extends over 11 amino acids. The V end was cut by 5 bases, the J end by 6 bases, with 7 bases between. CDR1 and CDR2 (germline): MNHEY, SVGAGI. CDR3: CASSHRDGYTF. For the CDR3, the DNA is TGTGCCAGCAGTCACAGGGATGGCTACACCTTC.